The rows below give T cell receptor beta chains drawn from one sample of a study of control samples from healthy donors and cancer patients. The repertoire was sequenced with immunoSEQ multiplex PCR; TCRdb's copy has only in-frame clones and lacks some. The profile shows nearly 200,000 clones, about nine tenths of them singletons. The specimen was blood. The receptors here all came from a man aged 30-40 years in good health. Each CDR3 is given with its conserved first and last residue. The D gene is left open where the match is weak. Size tells how often a clone was seen (once, few, many) or the class of an expanded clone, and some rows leave it out.

V	size	J	D	DNA	CDR3
TRBV11-3	-	TRBJ2-7	-	TGTGCCAGCAGCTTAGGAACCAAGAGCTCCTACGAGCAGTACTTC	CASSLGTKSSYEQYF
TRBV27	-	TRBJ1-1	-	TGTGCCAGCAGTTTAAGCAGAAAGAACACTGAAGCTTTCTTT	CASSLSRKNTEAFF
TRBV7-2	-	TRBJ1-2	TRBD1	TGTGCCAGCAGCAACCGGGACAGGGGTATTACTAACTATGGCTACACCTTC	CASSNRDRGITNYGYTF
TRBV19	-	TRBJ2-1	-	TGTGCCAGCTCGGACGTCTCCTACAATGAGCAGTTCTTC	CASSDVSYNEQFF
TRBV7-9	-	TRBJ2-3	-	TGTGCCAGCAGCCGGACTGGAGGAGCACCTAGCACAGATACGCAGTATTTT	CASSRTGGAPSTDTQYF
TRBV15	-	TRBJ2-1	-	TGTGCCACCAGCAGATCCGGACGTTCCTTGGGCAATGAGCAGTTCTTC	CATSRSGRSLGNEQFF
TRBV2	-	TRBJ1-4	-	TGTGCCAGCAGTGAAGCAAGGACAACTAATGAAAAACTGTTTTTT	CASSEARTTNEKLFF
TRBV19	-	TRBJ1-1	-	TGTGCCAGTAGTATTTATGGCGGTAACACTGAAGCTTTCTTT	CASSIYGGNTEAFF
TRBV5-1	-	TRBJ2-3	-	TGCGCCAGCAGCTTGGCCAGGCCAGGCACAGATACGCAGTATTTT	CASSLARPGTDTQYF
TRBV25-1	-	TRBJ1-1	-	TGTGCCAGCAGTGATGATCTCGGTAACGGGAACACTGAAGCTTTCTTT	CASSDDLGNGNTEAFF
TRBV19	-	TRBJ2-2	-	TGTGCCAGTAACAGGGTGTGGGGCACCGGGGAGCTGTTTTTT	CASNRVWGTGELFF
TRBV11-2	few	TRBJ1-3	-	TGTGCCAGCAGCTTACGGGGTCGAAACACCATATATTTT	CASSLRGRNTIYF
TRBV7-3	-	TRBJ2-6	-	TGTGCCAGCAGCTTAACAACTCACTCTGGGGCCAACGTCCTGACTTTC	CASSLTTHSGANVLTF
TRBV7-2	-	TRBJ1-1	-	TGTGCCAGCAGCTTAAACCTTAAGACTGAAGCTTTCTTT	CASSLNLKTEAFF
TRBV14	-	TRBJ2-7	TRBD1	TGTGCCAGCAGTCCTTTTGCGGGACAGGGCCAAATTATGGATTCCTACGAGCAGTACTTC	CASSPFAGQGQIMDSYEQYF
TRBV5-1	-	TRBJ1-5	-	TGCGCCAGCAGCCTGTGGGGGGGCCAGCCCCAGCATTTT	CASSLWGGQPQHF
TRBV13	once	TRBJ2-3	TRBD2	TGTGCCAGCAGCCACGGGACTAGCGCGGGGCAGTATTTT	CASSHGTSAGQYF
TRBV27	-	TRBJ1-2	-	TGTGCCAGCAGTTTATCCTGGAGGGTTGGGGGCTACACCTTC	CASSLSWRVGGYTF
TRBV2	-	TRBJ1-5	-	TGTGCCAGCAGTGTCGTAAGTTTAGGAAGCAATCAGCCCCAGCATTTT	CASSVVSLGSNQPQHF
TRBV14	-	TRBJ2-7	TRBD2	TGTGCCAGCAGCCAAGTGCCAGCGGGGGTAGGCGAGCAGTACTTC	CASSQVPAGVGEQYF
TRBV5-4	-	TRBJ1-6	-	TGTGCCAGCAGCTCGAGGGACGGGGGGAGCCCCTATAATTCACCCCTCCACTTT	CASSSRDGGSPYNSPLHF
TRBV13	-	TRBJ1-1	TRBD1	TGTGCCAGCAGCCCCGGACAGGGCAGAGTCGGCACTGAAGCTTTCTTT	CASSPGQGRVGTEAFF
TRBV5-1	once	TRBJ1-4	TRBD1	TGCGCCAGCCGCCTCGCTTTGGGACAGGGGGCGACTAATGAAAAACTGTTTTTT	CASRLALGQGATNEKLFF
TRBV18	-	TRBJ1-2	TRBD1	TGTGCCAGCTCACAACTGACAGGGACCAACTATGGCTACACCTTC	CASSQLTGTNYGYTF
TRBV6-4	-	TRBJ2-2	-	TGTGCCAGCAGTCCTACTAGCACCGGGGAGCTGTTTTTT	CASSPTSTGELFF
TRBV3-1/TRBV3-2	-	TRBJ1-1	-	TGTGCCAGCAGCCCTCGCAACACTGAAGCTTTCTTT	CASSPRNTEAFF
TRBV2	-	TRBJ2-7	-	TGTGCCAGCAGTGAAACTAGGAGGGGCTACGAGCAGTACTTC	CASSETRRGYEQYF
TRBV9	once	TRBJ1-1	-	TGTGCCAGCAGCGTAGATGGGGGGCTGAACACTGAAGCTTTCTTT	CASSVDGGLNTEAFF
TRBV3-1/TRBV3-2	once	TRBJ2-7	TRBD2	TGTGCCAGCAGCCAACAACTAGCGGGGGCCCACGAGCAGTACTTC	CASSQQLAGAHEQYF
TRBV9	-	TRBJ1-4	-	TGTGCCAGCAGCGTAGGGGCAACTAATGAAAAACTGTTTTTT	CASSVGATNEKLFF
TRBV28	-	TRBJ1-2	-	TGTGCCAGCAGTTTGTGGACAGTCAGCTATGGCTACACCTTC	CASSLWTVSYGYTF
TRBV18	-	TRBJ2-6	-	TGTGCCAGCTCACTTGACTACTCTGGGGCCAACGTCCTGACTTTC	CASSLDYSGANVLTF
TRBV3-1/TRBV3-2	-	TRBJ2-1	TRBD2	TGTGCCAGCAGCCATACCGTAGCGGGGGGGCAATCCTACAATGAGCAGTTCTTC	CASSHTVAGGQSYNEQFF
TRBV5-5	-	TRBJ1-2	-	TGTGCCAGCAGCTTGGCCTCTAACTATGGCTACACCTTC	CASSLASNYGYTF
TRBV28	-	TRBJ2-4	TRBD1	TGTGCCAGCCTCCCCAGAGCAGGGGGCGGAAAGGACATTCAGTACTTC	CASLPRAGGGKDIQYF
TRBV18	once	TRBJ1-5	-	TGTGCCAGCTCACAAGGCCCAGGTGGTTCCCAGCATTTT	CASSQGPGGSQHF
TRBV7-2	-	TRBJ1-1	-	TGTGCCAGCAGCTTATCAATCCTAGGGGCCACTGAAGCTTTCTTT	CASSLSILGATEAFF
TRBV5-6	-	TRBJ1-2	-	TGTGCCAGCAGCTCCTGGGTATATGGCTACACCTTC	CASSSWVYGYTF
TRBV12-3/TRBV12-4	once	TRBJ2-1	-	TGTGCCAGCAGTCATGGCCCCTACAATGAGCAGTTCTTC	CASSHGPYNEQFF
TRBV7-3	-	TRBJ1-1	-	TGTGCCAGCAGCTTATTCCCAGGGAACACTGAAGCTTTCTTT	CASSLFPGNTEAFF
TRBV5-4	-	TRBJ2-3	-	TGTGCCAGCAGCCCGGCATCCGGGCAGTATTTT	CASSPASGQYF
TRBV30	-	TRBJ2-6	-	TGTGCCTGGAGTATGGATACTGGGGCCAACGTCCTGACTTTC	CAWSMDTGANVLTF
TRBV18	-	TRBJ2-1	-	TGTGCCAGCTCACCAGGGGGGACGAGGTCCTACAATGAGCAGTTCTTC	CASSPGGTRSYNEQFF
TRBV28	-	TRBJ2-3	TRBD2	TGTGCCAGCAGTCTTAGCGGGGGGGCAAGGACGCAGTATTTT	CASSLSGGARTQYF
TRBV18	-	TRBJ1-6	-	TGTGCCAGCTCACCTACAACAGGGCCCTATAATTCACCCCTCCACTTT	CASSPTTGPYNSPLHF
TRBV4-2	-	TRBJ1-5	TRBD1	TGTGCCAGCAGCCAAGCAGGGGGCGCGGGCAATCAGCCCCAGCATTTT	CASSQAGGAGNQPQHF
TRBV25-1	-	TRBJ1-2	TRBD1	TGTGCCAGCAGTGAGGACCCAGGGGGCGGCGGGTATGGCTACACCTTC	CASSEDPGGGGYGYTF
TRBV9	-	TRBJ2-4	TRBD1	TGTGCCAGCAGCGTAGTAGGGGGCGCGGCCAAAAACATTCAGTACTTC	CASSVVGGAAKNIQYF